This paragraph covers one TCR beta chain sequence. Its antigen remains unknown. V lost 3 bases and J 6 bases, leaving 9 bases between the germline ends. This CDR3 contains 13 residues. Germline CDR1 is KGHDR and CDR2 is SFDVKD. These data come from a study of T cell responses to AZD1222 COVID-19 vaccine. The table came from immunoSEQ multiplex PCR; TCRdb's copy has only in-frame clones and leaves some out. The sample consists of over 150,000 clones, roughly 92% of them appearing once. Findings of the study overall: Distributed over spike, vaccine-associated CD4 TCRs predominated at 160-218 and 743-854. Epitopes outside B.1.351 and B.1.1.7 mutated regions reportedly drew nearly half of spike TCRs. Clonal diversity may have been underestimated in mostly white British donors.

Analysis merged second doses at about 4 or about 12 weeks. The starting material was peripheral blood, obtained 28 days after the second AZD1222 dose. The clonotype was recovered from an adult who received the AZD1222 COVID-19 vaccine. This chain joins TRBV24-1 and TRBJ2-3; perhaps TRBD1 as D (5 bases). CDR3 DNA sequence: TGTGCCACCAGTGATCAGGGTAATGATACGCAGTATTTT. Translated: CATSDQGNDTQYF.